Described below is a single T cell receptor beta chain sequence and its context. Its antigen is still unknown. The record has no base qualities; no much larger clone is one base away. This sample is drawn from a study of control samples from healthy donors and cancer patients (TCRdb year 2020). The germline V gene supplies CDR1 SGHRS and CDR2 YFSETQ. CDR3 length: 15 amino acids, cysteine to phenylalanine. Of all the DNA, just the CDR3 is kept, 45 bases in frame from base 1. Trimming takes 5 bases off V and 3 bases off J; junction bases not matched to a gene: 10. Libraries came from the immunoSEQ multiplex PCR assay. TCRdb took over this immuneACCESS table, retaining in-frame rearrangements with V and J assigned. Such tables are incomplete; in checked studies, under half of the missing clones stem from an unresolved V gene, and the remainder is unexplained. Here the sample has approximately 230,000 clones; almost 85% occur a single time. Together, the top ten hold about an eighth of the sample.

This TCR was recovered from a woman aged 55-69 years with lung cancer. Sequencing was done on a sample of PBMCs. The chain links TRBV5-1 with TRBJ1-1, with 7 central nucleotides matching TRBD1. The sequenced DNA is TGCGCCAGCAGTCCCGCCCTCACAGGGGACACTGAAGCTTTCTTT. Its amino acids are CASSPALTGDTEAFF.